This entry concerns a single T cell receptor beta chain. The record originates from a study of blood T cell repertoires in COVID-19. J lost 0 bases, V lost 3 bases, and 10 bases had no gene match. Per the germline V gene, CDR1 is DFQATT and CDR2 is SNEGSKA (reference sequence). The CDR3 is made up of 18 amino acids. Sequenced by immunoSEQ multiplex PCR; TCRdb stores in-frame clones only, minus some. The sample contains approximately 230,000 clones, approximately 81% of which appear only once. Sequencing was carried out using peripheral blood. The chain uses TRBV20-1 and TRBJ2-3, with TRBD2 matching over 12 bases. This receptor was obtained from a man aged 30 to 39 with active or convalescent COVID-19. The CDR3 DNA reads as TGCAGTGCTAGTATGAGGCTAGCGGGGGGGCTGAGCACAGATACGCAGTATTTT. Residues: CSASMRLAGGLSTDTQYF.